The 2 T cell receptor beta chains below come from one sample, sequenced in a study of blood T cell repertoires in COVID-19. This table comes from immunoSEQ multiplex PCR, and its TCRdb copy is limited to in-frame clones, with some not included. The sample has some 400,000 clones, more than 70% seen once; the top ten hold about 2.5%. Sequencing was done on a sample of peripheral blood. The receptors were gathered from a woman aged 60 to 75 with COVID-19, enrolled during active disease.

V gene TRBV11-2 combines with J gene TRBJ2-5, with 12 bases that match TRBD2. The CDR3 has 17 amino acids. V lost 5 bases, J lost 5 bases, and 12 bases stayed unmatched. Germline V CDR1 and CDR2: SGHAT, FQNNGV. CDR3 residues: CASSPLGLAGGGETQYF. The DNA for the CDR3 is TGTGCCAGCAGCCCGCTTGGGCTAGCGGGGGGGGGCGAGACCCAGTACTTC.

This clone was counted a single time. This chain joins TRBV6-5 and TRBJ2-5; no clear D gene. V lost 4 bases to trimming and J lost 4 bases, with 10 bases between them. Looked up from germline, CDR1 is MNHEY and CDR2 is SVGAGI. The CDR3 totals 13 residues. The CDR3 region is CASSSPGGETQYF. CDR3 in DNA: TGTGCCAGCAGTTCCCCAGGTGGAGAGACCCAGTACTTC.